The TCR beta chain under discussion was sequenced for a study of shared clonotypes between healthy human individuals. Study-wide findings and caveats: Larger estimated richness was generally recorded for naive subsets relative to memory subsets. Clonotypes shared by all four sorted-subset donors had higher generation probabilities than non-shared clonotypes. Of the naive CD4 clonotypes, roughly 5% were shared across four donors.

As concerns this clone: Antigen specificity is unknown.

V dropped 5 bases and J dropped 9 bases, with 13 bases sitting between them. The CDR3 covers 13 residues. The V gene's germline CDR1 is SEHNR and CDR2 FQNEAQ (reference sequence). TCRdb's copy holds only in-frame clones and misses some; the assay was immunoSEQ multiplex PCR. Seen here are 2 million to 2.5 million clones, nearly 97% observed once, and the top ten hold approximately 0.13%. The chain employs TRBV7-9 and TRBJ2-2; D is unclear. Sequenced: naive CD4+ T cells sorted from blood. Subset in this sample: CD45RA+ positively selected. This clonotype originated in a man between 18 and 29 years old in good health. The chain's CDR3 is CASSPARVRELFF. As DNA, the CDR3 is TGTGCCAGCAGCCCTGCCCGGGTCCGGGAGCTGTTTTTT. The full variable domain, completed using reference TRBV7-9 and TRBJ2-2, is DTGVSQNPRHKITKRGQNVTFRCDPISEHNRLYWYRQTLGQGPEFLTYFQNEAQLEKSRLLSDRFSAERPKGSFSTLEIQRTEQGDSAMYLCASSPARVRELFFGEGSRLTVL.